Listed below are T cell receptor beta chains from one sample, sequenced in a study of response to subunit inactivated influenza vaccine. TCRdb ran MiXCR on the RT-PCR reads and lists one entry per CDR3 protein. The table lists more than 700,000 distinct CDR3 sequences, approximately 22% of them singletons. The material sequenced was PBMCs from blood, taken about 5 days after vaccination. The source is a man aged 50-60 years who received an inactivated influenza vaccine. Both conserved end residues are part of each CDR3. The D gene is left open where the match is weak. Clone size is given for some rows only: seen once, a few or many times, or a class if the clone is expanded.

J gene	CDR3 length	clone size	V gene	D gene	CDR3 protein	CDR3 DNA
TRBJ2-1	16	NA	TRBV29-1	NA	CSVEGLNRYSYNEQFF	TGCAGCGTTGAAGGGCTAAACAGGTACAGCTACAATGAGCAGTTCTTC
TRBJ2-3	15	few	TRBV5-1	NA	CASSLEGAYTDTQYF	TGCGCCAGCAGCTTGGAAGGGGCCTACACAGATACGCAGTATTTT
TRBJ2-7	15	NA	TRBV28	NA	CASSFVRDLSYEQYF	TGTGCCAGCAGTTTTGTTCGCGACCTTAGCTACGAGCAGTACTTC
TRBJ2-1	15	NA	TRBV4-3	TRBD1	CASRQGQGVYNEQFF	TGCGCCAGCAGACAAGGGCAGGGGGTCTACAATGAGCAGTTCTTC
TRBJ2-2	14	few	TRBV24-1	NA	CATSDWQLTGELFF	TGTGCCACCAGTGATTGGCAGCTGACAGGGGAGCTGTTTTTT
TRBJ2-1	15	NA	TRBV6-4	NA	CARADQAGKYNEQFF	TGTGCCCGAGCCGACCAGGCGGGGAAGTACAATGAGCAGTTCTTC
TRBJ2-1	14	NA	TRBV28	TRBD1	CAVYRDREYNEQFF	TGTGCTGTATACCGGGACAGGGAATACAATGAGCAGTTCTTC
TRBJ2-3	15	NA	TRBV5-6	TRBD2	CASSFPGLADNTQYF	TGTGCCAGCAGCTTTCCGGGACTAGCGGATAATACGCAGTATTTT
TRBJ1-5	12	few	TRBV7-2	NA	CASSVYNQPQHF	TGTGCCAGCAGCGTTTACAATCAGCCCCAGCATTTT
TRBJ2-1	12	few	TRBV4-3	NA	CASSQDTNRQFF	TGCGCCAGCAGCCAAGACACAAACCGGCAGTTCTTC
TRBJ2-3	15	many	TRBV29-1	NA	CSVRKRGGATDTQYF	TGCAGCGTTCGAAAGAGGGGCGGCGCGACAGATACGCAGTATTTT
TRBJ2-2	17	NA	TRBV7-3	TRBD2	CASSLLPSGRITGELFF	TGTGCCAGCAGCTTATTGCCTAGCGGGAGGATCACCGGGGAGCTGTTTTTT
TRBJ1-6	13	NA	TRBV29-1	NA	CSVRATDNSPLHF	TGCAGCGTCAGGGCGACGGATAATTCACCCCTCCACTTT
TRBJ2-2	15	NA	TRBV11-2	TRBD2	CASSPKGLAGGELFF	TGTGCCAGCAGCCCCAAGGGACTAGCGGGCGGGGAGCTGTTTTTT
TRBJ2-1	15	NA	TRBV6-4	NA	CASRASGRGRNEQFF	TGTGCCAGCAGAGCCTCGGGCCGAGGTCGGAATGAGCAGTTCTTC
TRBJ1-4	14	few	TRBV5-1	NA	CASSETATNEKLFF	TGCGCCAGCAGCGAAACTGCAACTAATGAAAAACTGTTTTTT
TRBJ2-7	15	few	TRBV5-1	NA	CASSSGTRGSYEQYF	TGCGCCAGCAGCTCCGGGACAAGGGGTTCCTACGAGCAGTACTTC
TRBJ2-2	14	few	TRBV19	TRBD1	CASIGTGRVGELFF	TGTGCCAGCATCGGGACAGGGCGGGTCGGGGAGCTGTTTTTT
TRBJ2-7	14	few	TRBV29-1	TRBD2	CSVVRAGGSYEQYF	TGCAGCGTTGTTCGAGCGGGAGGATCCTACGAGCAGTACTTC
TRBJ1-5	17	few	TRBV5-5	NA	CASSLNPGTGGNQPQHF	TGTGCCAGCAGCTTGAATCCCGGGACCGGAGGGAATCAGCCCCAGCATTTT
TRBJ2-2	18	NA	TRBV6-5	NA	CASSYSKRGPTNTGELFF	TGTGCCAGCAGTTACTCGAAACGGGGACCTACGAACACCGGGGAGCTGTTTTTT
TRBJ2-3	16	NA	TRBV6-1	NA	CASTEGVAGSTDTQYF	TGTGCCAGCACCGAAGGAGTAGCAGGAAGCACAGATACGCAGTATTTT
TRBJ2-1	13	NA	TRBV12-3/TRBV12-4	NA	CASSLYRVNEQFF	TGTGCCAGCAGTTTATACAGGGTAAATGAGCAGTTCTTC
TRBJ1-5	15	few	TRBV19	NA	CASSMGTEAYQPQHF	TGTGCCAGTAGTATGGGGACGGAGGCCTATCAGCCCCAGCATTTT
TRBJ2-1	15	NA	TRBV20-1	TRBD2	CSAQRLAGDYNEQFF	TGCAGTGCACAGAGACTAGCGGGAGACTACAATGAGCAGTTCTTC
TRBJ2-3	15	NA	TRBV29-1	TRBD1	CSASDRDRATDTQYF	TGCAGCGCGAGTGACCGGGACAGGGCAACCGATACGCAGTATTTT
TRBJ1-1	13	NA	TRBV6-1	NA	CASSPTLNTEAFF	TGTGCCAGCAGCCCGACCTTGAACACTGAAGCTTTCTTT
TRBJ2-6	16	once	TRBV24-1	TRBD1	CATSATGVTGANVLTF	TGTGCCACCAGTGCCACAGGGGTAACTGGGGCCAACGTCCTGACTTTC
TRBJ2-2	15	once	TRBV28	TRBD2	CASSSGGASTGELFF	TGTGCCAGCTCGAGCGGGGGGGCCAGCACCGGGGAGCTGTTTTTT
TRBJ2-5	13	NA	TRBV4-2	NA	CASSQAPEETQYF	TGTGCCAGCAGCCAAGCACCCGAAGAGACCCAGTACTTC
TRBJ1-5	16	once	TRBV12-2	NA	CASRYHREYSNQPQHF	TGTGCAAGTCGCTATCACAGGGAGTATAGCAATCAGCCCCAGCATTTT
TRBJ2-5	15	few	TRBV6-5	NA	CASSRKSSSPGAQNF	TGTGCCAGCAGCCGAAAGTCCAGCAGTCCAGGAGCCCAGAACTTC